The 7 T cell receptor beta chains reported below all come from one sample, sequenced in a study of technical replicates of blood from a few donors. The assay was immunoSEQ multiplex PCR, and TCRdb's table has in-frame clones only and misses some. This table has about 100,000 clones, approximately 95% appearing once. Material for sequencing was T cells isolated from PBMCs. All receptors come from a human donor in good health.

The genes are TRBV5-8 and TRBJ2-7, with D maybe TRBD1 (5 bases). The length of the CDR3 is 14 residues. With 8 bases removed from V and 4 bases from J, the gap between germline ends came to 19 bases. Germline V lookup: CDR1 SGHTS, CDR2 YDEGEE. In DNA, the CDR3 is TGTGCCAGTCAACCCCCCCCAGGGATGTACGAGCAGTACTTC. Its protein is CASQPPPGMYEQYF.

J is TRBJ2-7 and V is TRBV19; the D is unclear. Germline V lookup: CDR1 LNHDA, CDR2 SQIVND (reference sequence). V was cut by 5 bases and J by 0 bases, with 8 bases left in between. The CDR3 length is 13 residues. The CDR3 reads CASSYSFSYEQYF. The CDR3 DNA follows: TGTGCCAGTAGTTACTCTTTCTCCTACGAGCAGTACTTC.

V gene TRBV6-6 combines with J gene TRBJ1-3, with D perhaps TRBD1 (5 bases). CDR3 length: 14 residues. Trimming left V 6 bases short and J 1 base short, with 10 bases between. The V gene's germline CDR1 is MNHNY and CDR2 SVGAGI (reference sequence). CDR3 amino acids: CASRKGESGNTIYF. For the CDR3, the DNA is TGTGCCAGCAGGAAAGGGGAATCTGGAAACACCATATATTTT.

The chain has TRBV5-5 and TRBJ2-7, with D possibly being TRBD2 (6 bases). V lost 1 base and J 3 bases, leaving 11 bases between the germline ends. Germline assignment: CDR1 SGHKS and CDR2 YYEKEE (reference sequence). The CDR3 extends over 14 amino acids. The CDR3 DNA follows: TGTGCCAGCAGCTTGCTCGCGGGATTCTACGAGCAGTACTTC. Translating gives CASSLLAGFYEQYF.

The chain is built from TRBV6-1 and TRBJ1-1; 11 bases fit TRBD1. The trim removed 1 base at V and 5 bases at J, leaving 3 bases unmatched. CDR3 length: 15 amino acids. The germline CDR1 and CDR2 sequences are MNHNS and SASEGT. The CDR3 coding sequence is TGTGCCAGCAGTGAAGTTGGGGACAGGGGGACTGAAGCTTTCTTT. Residues: CASSEVGDRGTEAFF.

The rearrangement uses TRBV10-2 and TRBJ2-5; possibly TRBD2 for D (6 bases). Per germline, CDR1 WSHSY and CDR2 SAAADI. V lost 3 bases, J lost 1 base, and 18 bases lay in between. This CDR3 has 17 residues. The CDR3 protein is CASSESLASPSQETQYF. The CDR3 DNA sequence: TGCGCCAGCAGTGAATCTCTAGCGTCGCCAAGCCAAGAGACCCAGTACTTC.

Worth noting for this clone: At one end the junction does not follow the germline gene, possibly because of a read error. The genes are TRBV7-7 and TRBJ2-5, with a possible D match to TRBD1 (5 bases). The CDR3 consists of 14 residues. Looked up from germline, CDR1 is SSHAT and CDR2 is FNYEAQ (reference sequence). DNA of the CDR3: TGTGCTAGCAGCCTTGATAGGGGTAAAGAGACCCAGTACTTC. Protein sequence: CASSLDRGKETQYF.